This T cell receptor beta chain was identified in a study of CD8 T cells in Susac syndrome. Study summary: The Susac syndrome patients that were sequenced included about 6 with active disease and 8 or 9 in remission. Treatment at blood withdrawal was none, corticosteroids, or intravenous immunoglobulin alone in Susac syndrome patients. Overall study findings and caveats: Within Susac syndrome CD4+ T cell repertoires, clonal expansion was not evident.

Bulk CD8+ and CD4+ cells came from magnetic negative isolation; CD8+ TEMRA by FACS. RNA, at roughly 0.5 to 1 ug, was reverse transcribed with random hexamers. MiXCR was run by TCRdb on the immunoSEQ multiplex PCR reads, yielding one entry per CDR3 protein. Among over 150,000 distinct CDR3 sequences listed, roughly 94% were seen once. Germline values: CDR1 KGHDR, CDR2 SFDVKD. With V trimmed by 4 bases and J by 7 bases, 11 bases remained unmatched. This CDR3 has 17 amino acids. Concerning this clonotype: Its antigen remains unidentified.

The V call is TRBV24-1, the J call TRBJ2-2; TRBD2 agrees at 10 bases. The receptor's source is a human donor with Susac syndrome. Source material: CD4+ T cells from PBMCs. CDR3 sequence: CATSDASGSLAGGELFF. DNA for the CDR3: TGTGCCACCAGTGACGCTAGCGGGAGTTTAGCAGGCGGGGAGCTGTTTTTT.